Below, one TCR beta chain is given with its context. The source of the sample is a study of blood T cell repertoires in COVID-19. The assay was immunoSEQ multiplex PCR, and TCRdb's table has in-frame clones only and misses some. Found here are a few hundred thousand clones, over 75% of them singletons; the top ten hold about 4.7%. The CDR3 length is 13 residues. From germline, CDR1 is SGHTA and CDR2 FQGNSA. Trimming took 1 base from V and 5 from J, leaving 8 bases between them. The V call is TRBV7-2, the J call TRBJ2-5; possible D gene TRBD2, 6 bases. Sequencing was done on a sample of PBMCs or T cells enriched from blood (not recorded which). The sequence came from a man aged 25 to 45 who had recovered from COVID-19. CDR3 in amino acids: CASSLGLVETQYF. CDR3 coding DNA: TGTGCCAGCAGCTTAGGACTAGTGGAGACCCAGTACTTC.